This T cell receptor (beta chain) appears in the sequencing data of a study of blood T cells in healthy people across ages. Sample-barcoded 5' priming and a J-beta primer mix drove a second PCR of roughly 6 to 12 cycles. TCRdb re-analysed the 5' RACE reads in MiXCR, keeping a single row per CDR3 protein. The sample lists roughly 1,500,000 distinct CDR3 sequences; 42% were seen once. V was pared by 4 bases and J by 8 bases, with 14 bases between. The length of the CDR3 is 14 residues. Germline V gene data show CDR1 as SGHTA and CDR2 as FQGNSA. This sequence joins TRBV7-2 and TRBJ1-4; D gene ambiguous. The source material was blood. This clonotype was sampled from a woman between 18 and 29 years old in good health. DNA for the CDR3: TGTGCCAGCAGCTCGGACGGTCTGGGGGAAAAACTGTTTTTT. Encoded protein: CASSSDGLGEKLFF.